The clone carrying this T cell receptor (beta chain) occurred many times. This entry comes from a study of Graves' ophthalmopathy and Graves' hyperthyroidism. RNA served as the template for amplifying TCR beta CDR3 regions. The library came from an HTBI-primed first-round RT-PCR and a second-round multiplex PCR. TCRdb analysed the multiplex PCR reads with MiXCR anew, one entry per CDR3 protein. The table has over 150,000 distinct CDR3 sequences, about 40% seen once; the top ten hold around 5.8%. PBMCs came from approximately 10 ml of fresh peripheral blood. This sequence was found in a woman between 40 and 50 years old with Graves' ophthalmopathy. Sequencing was done on a sample of peripheral blood.

Written as DNA, the CDR3 is TGTGCCAGCAGCTTACGTCCGGCAGGGGCCAATCAGCCCCAGCATTTT. Its translation is CASSLRPAGANQPQHF. The V call is TRBV7-8, the J call TRBJ1-5, with D tentatively TRBD1 (6 bases). There are 16 residues in the CDR3. V was trimmed by 2 bases and J by 3 bases, leaving 14 bases between them. The germline V gene has CDR1 SGHVS and CDR2 FQNEAQ.